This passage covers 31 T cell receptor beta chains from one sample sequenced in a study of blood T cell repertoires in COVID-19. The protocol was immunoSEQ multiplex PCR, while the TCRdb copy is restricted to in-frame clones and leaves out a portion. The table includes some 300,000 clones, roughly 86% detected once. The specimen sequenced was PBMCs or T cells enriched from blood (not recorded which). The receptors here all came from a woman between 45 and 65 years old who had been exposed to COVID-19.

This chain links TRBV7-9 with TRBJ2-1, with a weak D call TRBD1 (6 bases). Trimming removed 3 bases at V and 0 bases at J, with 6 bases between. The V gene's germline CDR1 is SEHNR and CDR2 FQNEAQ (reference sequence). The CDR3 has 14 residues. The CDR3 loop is CASSLDSSYNEQFF. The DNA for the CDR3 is TGTGCCAGCAGCTTGGACAGCTCCTACAATGAGCAGTTCTTC.

CDR3: CASSTGTKAFF. CDR3 nucleotides: TGTGCCAGTAGTACAGGCACGAAGGCTTTCTTT. V usage is TRBV19 and J usage is TRBJ1-1, with no clear D. Germline V gene lookup returns CDR1 LNHDA and CDR2 SQIVND (reference sequence). CDR3 length: 11 residues. V was pared by 4 bases and J by 11 bases, with 11 bases between. Full variable domain (missing parts from reference TRBV19 and TRBJ1-1): DGGITQSPKYLFRKEGQNVTLSCEQNLNHDAMYWYRQDPGQGLRLIYYSQIVNDFQKGDIAEGYSVSREKKESFPLTVTSAQKNPTAFYLCASSTGTKAFFGQGTRLTVV.

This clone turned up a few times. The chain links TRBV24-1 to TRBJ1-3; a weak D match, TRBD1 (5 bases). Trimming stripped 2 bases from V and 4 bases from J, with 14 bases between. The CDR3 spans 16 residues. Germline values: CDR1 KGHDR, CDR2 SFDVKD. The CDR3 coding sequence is TGTGCCACCAGTGATTCGACAGCGGGCCAGGGAAACACCATATATTTT. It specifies CATSDSTAGQGNTIYF.

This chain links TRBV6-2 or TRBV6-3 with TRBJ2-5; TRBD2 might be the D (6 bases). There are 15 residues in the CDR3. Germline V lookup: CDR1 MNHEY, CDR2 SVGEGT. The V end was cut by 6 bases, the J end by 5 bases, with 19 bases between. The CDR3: CASSKQDKAGETQYF. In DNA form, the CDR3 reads TGTGCCAGCAGCAAACAGGACAAGGCGGGGGAGACCCAGTACTTC.

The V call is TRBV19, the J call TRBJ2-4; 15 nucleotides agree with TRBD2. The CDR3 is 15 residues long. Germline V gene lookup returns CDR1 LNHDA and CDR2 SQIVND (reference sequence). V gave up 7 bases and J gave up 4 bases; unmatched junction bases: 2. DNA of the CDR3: TGTGCCAGTAAGGGACTAGCGGGGGGAAAAAACATTCAGTACTTC. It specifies CASKGLAGGKNIQYF.

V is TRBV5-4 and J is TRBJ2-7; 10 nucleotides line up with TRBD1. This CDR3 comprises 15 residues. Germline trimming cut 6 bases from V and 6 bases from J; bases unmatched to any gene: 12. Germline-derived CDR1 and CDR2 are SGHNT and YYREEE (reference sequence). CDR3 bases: TGTGCCAGCACTCGGCCGGGACAGGGGACTGGCGAGCAGTACTTC. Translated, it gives CASTRPGQGTGEQYF.

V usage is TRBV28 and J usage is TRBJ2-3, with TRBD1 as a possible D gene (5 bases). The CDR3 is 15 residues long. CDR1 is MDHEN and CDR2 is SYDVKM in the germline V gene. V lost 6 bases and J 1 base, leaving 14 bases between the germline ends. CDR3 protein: CASSTPGIRTDTQYF. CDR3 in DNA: TGTGCCAGCAGCACCCCAGGGATTCGCACAGATACGCAGTATTTT.

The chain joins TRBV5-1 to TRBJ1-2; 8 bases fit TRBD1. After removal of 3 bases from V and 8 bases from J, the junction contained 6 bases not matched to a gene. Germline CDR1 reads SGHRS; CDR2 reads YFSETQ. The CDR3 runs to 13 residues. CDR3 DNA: TGCGCCAGCAGCTCCCAGGGGGCAGAGGGCTACACCTTC. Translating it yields CASSSQGAEGYTF. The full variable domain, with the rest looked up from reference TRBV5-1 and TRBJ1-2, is KAGVTQTPRYLIKTRGQQVTLSCSPISGHRSVSWYQQTPGQGLQFLFEYFSETQRNKGNFPGRFSGRQFSNSRSEMNVSTLELGDSALYLCASSSQGAEGYTFGSGTRLTVV.

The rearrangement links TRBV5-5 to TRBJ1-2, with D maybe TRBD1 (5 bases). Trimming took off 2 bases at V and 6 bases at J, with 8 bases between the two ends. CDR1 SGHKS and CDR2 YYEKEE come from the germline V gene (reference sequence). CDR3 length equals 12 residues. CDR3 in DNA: TGTGCCAGCAGCTTTCAGGGTGATGGCTACACCTTC. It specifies CASSFQGDGYTF. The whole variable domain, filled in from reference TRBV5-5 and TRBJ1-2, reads DAGVTQSPTHLIKTRGQQVTLRCSPISGHKSVSWYQQVLGQGPQFIFQYYEKEERGRGNFPDRFSARQFPNYSSELNVNALLLGDSALYLCASSFQGDGYTFGSGTRLTVV.

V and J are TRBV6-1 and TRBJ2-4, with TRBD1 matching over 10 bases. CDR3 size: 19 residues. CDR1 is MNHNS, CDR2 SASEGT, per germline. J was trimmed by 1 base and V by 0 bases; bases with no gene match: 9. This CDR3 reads CASSEASPPGQGAKNIQYF. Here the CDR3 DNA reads TGTGCCAGCAGTGAAGCCAGCCCCCCGGGACAGGGGGCCAAAAACATTCAGTACTTC.

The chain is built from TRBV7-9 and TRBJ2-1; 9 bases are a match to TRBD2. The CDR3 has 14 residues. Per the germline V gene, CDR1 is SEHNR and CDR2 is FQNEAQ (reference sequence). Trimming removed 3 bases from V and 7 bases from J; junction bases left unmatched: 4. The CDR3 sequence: CASSFAGGRNEQFF. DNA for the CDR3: TGTGCCAGCAGCTTTGCGGGGGGGCGGAATGAGCAGTTCTTC.

The CDR3 bases are TGTGCCAGCAGCCAATTATCCAGGGAAGGCGAGCAGTACTTC. Protein: CASSQLSREGEQYF. The chain recombines TRBV16 with TRBJ2-7; D possibly corresponds to TRBD1 (5 bases). Per the germline V gene, CDR1 is KGHSY and CDR2 is FQNENV. This CDR3 spans 14 amino acids. V was clipped by 1 base and J by 6 bases, with 13 bases between them.

Here the CDR3 DNA reads TGTGCCAGCAGCTTAGGGACAGGGGCCTACGAGCAGTACTTC. Amino acids: CASSLGTGAYEQYF. This chain connects TRBV5-6 to TRBJ2-7; 10 bases line up with TRBD1. The CDR3 has 14 amino acids. Germline loops: CDR1 SGHDT, CDR2 YYEEEE. V dropped 2 bases and J dropped 2; count of bases not matched to a gene: 1.

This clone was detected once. The CDR3 nucleotides are TGCGCCAGCAGCCCGGCGCGGGGGTCATTCGGTTCTTACACCTTC. Translating gives CASSPARGSFGSYTF. This chain joins TRBV5-1 and TRBJ1-2, with a tentative D call TRBD1 (5 bases). Trimming left V 4 bases short and J 11 bases short, with 24 bases between. This CDR3 comprises 15 residues. Germline V gene data show CDR1 as SGHRS and CDR2 as YFSETQ. Full variable domain (rest looked up from reference TRBV5-1 and TRBJ1-2): KAGVTQTPRYLIKTRGQQVTLSCSPISGHRSVSWYQQTPGQGLQFLFEYFSETQRNKGNFPGRFSGRQFSNSRSEMNVSTLELGDSALYLCASSPARGSFGSYTFGSGTRLTVV.

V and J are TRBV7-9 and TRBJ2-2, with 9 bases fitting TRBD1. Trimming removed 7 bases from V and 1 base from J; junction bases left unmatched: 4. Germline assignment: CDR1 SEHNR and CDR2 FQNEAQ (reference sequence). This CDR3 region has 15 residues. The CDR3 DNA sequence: TGTGCCAGCACCGGACAGGGGTGGAACACCGGGGAGCTGTTTTTT. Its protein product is CASTGQGWNTGELFF.

CDR3 DNA sequence: TGCGCCAGCAGCCGATCCATGCAGTATGCCGGGGAGCTGTTTTTT. Amino acid sequence: CASSRSMQYAGELFF. The chain recombines TRBV4-1 with TRBJ2-2; D remains ambiguous. The germline CDR1 and CDR2 sequences are MGHRA and YSYEKL. Trimming cost V 4 bases and J 6 bases, with 15 bases left between them. The CDR3 is made up of 15 amino acids.

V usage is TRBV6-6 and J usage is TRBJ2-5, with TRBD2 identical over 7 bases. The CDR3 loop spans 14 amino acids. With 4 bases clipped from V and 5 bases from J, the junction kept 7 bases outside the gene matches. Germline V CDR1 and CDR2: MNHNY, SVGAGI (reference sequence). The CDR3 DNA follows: TGTGCCAGCAGTTCCCGGGGGGTGCGGGAGACCCAGTACTTC. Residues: CASSSRGVRETQYF.

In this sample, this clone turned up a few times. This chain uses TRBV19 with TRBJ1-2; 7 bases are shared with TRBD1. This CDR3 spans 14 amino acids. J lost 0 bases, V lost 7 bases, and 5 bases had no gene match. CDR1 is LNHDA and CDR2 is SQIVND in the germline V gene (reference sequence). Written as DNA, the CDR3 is TGTGCCAGTACTCGGGACAGAACTAACTATGGCTACACCTTC. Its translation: CASTRDRTNYGYTF. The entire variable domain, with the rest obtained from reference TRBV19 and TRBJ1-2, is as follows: DGGITQSPKYLFRKEGQNVTLSCEQNLNHDAMYWYRQDPGQGLRLIYYSQIVNDFQKGDIAEGYSVSREKKESFPLTVTSAQKNPTAFYLCASTRDRTNYGYTFGSGTRLTVV.

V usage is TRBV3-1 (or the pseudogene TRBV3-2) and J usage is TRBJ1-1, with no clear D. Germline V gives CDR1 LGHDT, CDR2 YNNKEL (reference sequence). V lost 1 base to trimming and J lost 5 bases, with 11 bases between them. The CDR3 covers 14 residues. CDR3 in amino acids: CASSQALGLTEAFF. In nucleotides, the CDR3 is TGTGCCAGCAGCCAAGCCCTAGGTTTAACTGAAGCTTTCTTT.

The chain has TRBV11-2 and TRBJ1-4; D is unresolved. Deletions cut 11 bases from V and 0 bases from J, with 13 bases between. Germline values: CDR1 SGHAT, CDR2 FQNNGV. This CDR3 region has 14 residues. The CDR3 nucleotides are TGTGCCCCCCCCCGGAGTGCAACTAATGAAAAACTGTTTTTT. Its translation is CAPPRSATNEKLFF.

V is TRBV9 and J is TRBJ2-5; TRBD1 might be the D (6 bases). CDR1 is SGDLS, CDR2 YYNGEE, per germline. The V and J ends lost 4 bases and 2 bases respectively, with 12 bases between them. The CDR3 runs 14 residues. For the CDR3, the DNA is TGTGCCAGCAGCTTGAGACAGGCTCAAGAGACCCAGTACTTC. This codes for CASSLRQAQETQYF.

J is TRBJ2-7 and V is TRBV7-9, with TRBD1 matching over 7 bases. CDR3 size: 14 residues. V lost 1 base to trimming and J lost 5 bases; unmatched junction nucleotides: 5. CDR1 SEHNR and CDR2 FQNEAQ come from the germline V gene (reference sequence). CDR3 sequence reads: CASSLEATGDEQYF. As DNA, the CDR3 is TGTGCCAGCAGCTTAGAGGCCACAGGGGACGAGCAGTACTTC. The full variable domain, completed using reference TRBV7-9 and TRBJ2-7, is DTGVSQNPRHKITKRGQNVTFRCDPISEHNRLYWYRQTLGQGPEFLTYFQNEAQLEKSRLLSDRFSAERPKGSFSTLEIQRTEQGDSAMYLCASSLEATGDEQYFGPGTRLTVT.

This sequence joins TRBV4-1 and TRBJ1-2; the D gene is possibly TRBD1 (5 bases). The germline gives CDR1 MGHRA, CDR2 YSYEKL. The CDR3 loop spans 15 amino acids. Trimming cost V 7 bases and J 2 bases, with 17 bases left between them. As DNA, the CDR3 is TGCGCCAGCAAGCCGTCGGGGGGAGAGAACTATGGCTACACCTTC. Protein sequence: CASKPSGGENYGYTF.

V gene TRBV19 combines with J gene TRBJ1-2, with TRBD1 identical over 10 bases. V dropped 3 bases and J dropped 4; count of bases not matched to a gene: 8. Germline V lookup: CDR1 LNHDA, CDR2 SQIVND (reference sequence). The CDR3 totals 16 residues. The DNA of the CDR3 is TGTGCCAGTAGTATCCCCGGGACAGGGGCGGTCTATGGCTACACCTTC. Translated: CASSIPGTGAVYGYTF.

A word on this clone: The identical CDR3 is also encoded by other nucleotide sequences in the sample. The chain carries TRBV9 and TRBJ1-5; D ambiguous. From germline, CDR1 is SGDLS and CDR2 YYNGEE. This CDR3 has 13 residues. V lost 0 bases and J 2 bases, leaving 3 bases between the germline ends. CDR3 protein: CASSVAGNQPQHF. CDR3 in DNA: TGTGCCAGCAGCGTAGCGGGCAATCAGCCCCAGCATTTT.

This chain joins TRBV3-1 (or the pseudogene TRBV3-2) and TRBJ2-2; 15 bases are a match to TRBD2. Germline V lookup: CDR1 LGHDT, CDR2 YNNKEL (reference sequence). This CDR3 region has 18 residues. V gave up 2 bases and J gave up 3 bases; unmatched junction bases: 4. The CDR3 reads CASSQWTSGGADTGELFF. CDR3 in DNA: TGTGCCAGCAGCCAATGGACTAGCGGGGGGGCAGACACCGGGGAGCTGTTTTTT.

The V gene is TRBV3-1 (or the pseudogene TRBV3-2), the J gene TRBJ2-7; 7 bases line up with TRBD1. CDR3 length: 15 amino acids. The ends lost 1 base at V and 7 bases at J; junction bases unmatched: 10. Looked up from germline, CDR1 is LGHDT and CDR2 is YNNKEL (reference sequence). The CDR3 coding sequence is TGTGCCAGCAGCCAAGTATCTGGGTACAGGGGAGAGCAGTACTTC. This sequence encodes CASSQVSGYRGEQYF.

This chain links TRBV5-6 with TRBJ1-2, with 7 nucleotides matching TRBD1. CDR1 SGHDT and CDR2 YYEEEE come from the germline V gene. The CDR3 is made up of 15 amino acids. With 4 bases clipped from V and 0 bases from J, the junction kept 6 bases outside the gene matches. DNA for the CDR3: TGTGCCAGCAGCCACGGGGACAGAACTAACTATGGCTACACCTTC. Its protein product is CASSHGDRTNYGYTF.

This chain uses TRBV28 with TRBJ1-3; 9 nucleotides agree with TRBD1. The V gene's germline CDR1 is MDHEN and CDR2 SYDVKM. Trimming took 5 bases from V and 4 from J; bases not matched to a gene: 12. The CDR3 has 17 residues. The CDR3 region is CASSPIPGQGPGNTIYF. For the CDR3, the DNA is TGTGCCAGCAGTCCCATACCGGGACAGGGTCCGGGAAACACCATATATTTT.

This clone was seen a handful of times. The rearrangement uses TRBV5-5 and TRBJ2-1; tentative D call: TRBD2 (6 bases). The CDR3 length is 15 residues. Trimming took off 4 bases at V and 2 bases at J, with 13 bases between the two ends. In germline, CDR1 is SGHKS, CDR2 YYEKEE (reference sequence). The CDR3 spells CASSETGLPYNEQFF. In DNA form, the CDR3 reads TGTGCCAGCAGCGAAACGGGACTTCCCTACAATGAGCAGTTCTTC.

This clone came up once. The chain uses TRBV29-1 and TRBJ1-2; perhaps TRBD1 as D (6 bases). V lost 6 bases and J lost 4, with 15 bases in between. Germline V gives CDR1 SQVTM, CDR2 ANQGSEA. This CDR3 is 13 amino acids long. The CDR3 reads CSVPTEGVYGYTF. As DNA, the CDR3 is TGCAGCGTCCCAACTGAGGGGGTCTATGGCTACACCTTC.